This T cell receptor (beta chain) was recorded in a study of shared T cell receptors in the human thymus. The CDR3 spans 15 residues. J gave up 4 bases and V 4 bases, and 8 bases lay outside the gene matches. CDR1 and CDR2 from the germline V gene are MRHNA and SNTAGT. The repertoire was sequenced with immunoSEQ multiplex PCR; TCRdb's copy has only in-frame clones and lacks some. This table holds roughly 710,000 clones, approximately 85% found once. These same data were also listed under a study on human thymus T cells. As that report states: Resections that were taken during corrective heart surgery supplied the thymus tissue. The authors found apparently biased V and J gene usage in thymic and blood repertoires. Thymic repertoires from unrelated individuals overlapped highly, related research reported.

The TCR originated in a girl under two years old with a congenital heart defect. What was sequenced was thymocytes. The chain has TRBV6-4 and TRBJ1-2, with 8 positions matching TRBD1. As DNA, the CDR3 is TGTGCCAGCAGTGCCGACGGACAGGGCCTCTATGGCTACACCTTC. Translation: CASSADGQGLYGYTF.